This is a list of T cell receptor beta chains from one sample in a study of blood T cells in healthy people across ages. TCRdb analysed the 5' RACE reads with MiXCR anew, one entry per CDR3 protein. The sample comprises fewer than 800,000 distinct CDR3 sequences, roughly 50% of which are singletons, and under 35% rests with the top ten. What was sequenced was blood. The receptors originated from a woman aged 55-75 years in good health. Both conserved end residues are part of each CDR3. A D gene is named only where the DNA matches it firmly. For some rows the clone size is stated as once, few or many, or as a class when expanded; others skip it.

j_gene	v_gene	abundance	d_gene	CDR3nt	CDR3aa
TRBJ2-1	TRBV20-1	-	-	TGCAGTGCTACTAGAGGACCTAGGAAGGTCAATGAGCAGTTCTTC	CSATRGPRKVNEQFF
TRBJ1-2	TRBV29-1	-	TRBD1	TGCAGCGCCTCAGCCGGGACAGGGTTTGGCTACACCTTC	CSASAGTGFGYTF
TRBJ2-7	TRBV10-1	-	-	TGCGCCGGACAGGGCCCCGAGCGGGGCTCCTACGAGCAGTACTTC	CAGQGPERGSYEQYF
TRBJ2-2	TRBV24-1	-	TRBD1	TGTGCCACCAGTCTCGGGACAGGGGACACCGGGGAGCTGTTTTTT	CATSLGTGDTGELFF
TRBJ1-1	TRBV7-2	-	-	TGTGCCAGCAGCTTAGCGTTTTCGGTAGAGATGAGCACTGAAGCTTTCTTT	CASSLAFSVEMSTEAFF
TRBJ2-1	TRBV29-1	few	-	TGCAGCGGGGGCCGGGACCTCGCGAACAATGAGCAGTTCTTC	CSGGRDLANNEQFF
TRBJ1-2	TRBV7-9	-	-	TGTGCCAGCAGCTTAGGAGGGAACTTCTATGGCTACACCTTC	CASSLGGNFYGYTF
TRBJ2-7	TRBV18	-	TRBD2	TGTGCCAGCTCCCTCGGGGGGACCAAGTCCTACGAGCAGTACTTC	CASSLGGTKSYEQYF
TRBJ2-5	TRBV2	few	TRBD2	TGTGCCAGCAGTGAAATAGCGGGAATTGGTAATGAGCAGTACTTC	CASSEIAGIGNEQYF
TRBJ1-1	TRBV6-1	once	-	TGTGCCAGCAGCGATTCCAGGGTTTCCACTGAAGCTTTCTTT	CASSDSRVSTEAFF
TRBJ2-3	TRBV4-3	-	-	TGCGCCAGCAGTCAAGATCTAGGCGGCTCTAGCACAGATACGCAGTATTTT	CASSQDLGGSSTDTQYF
TRBJ2-1	TRBV10-3	-	-	TGTGCCACCAAAGACGGTTCCTACAATGAGCAGTTCTTC	CATKDGSYNEQFF
TRBJ2-1	TRBV18	few	-	TGTGCCAGCTCATCCGGGTTAGTCGTTGAGCAGTTCTTC	CASSSGLVVEQFF
TRBJ2-1	TRBV30	-	-	TGTGCCTGGAGTGTAGGATCTCAGGGTCGGGATGAGCAGTTCTTC	CAWSVGSQGRDEQFF
TRBJ2-1	TRBV4-2	-	-	TGTGCCAGCAGCCAACCCCAAGGGGATGAGCAGTTCTTC	CASSQPQGDEQFF
TRBJ2-7	TRBV7-2	-	-	TGTGCCAGCAGCCTAGGACATTACCTCTCCTACGAGCAGTACTTC	CASSLGHYLSYEQYF
TRBJ2-7	TRBV9	once	TRBD2	TGTACCAGCAGCTTAGCGGGAGGGACCTACGAGCAGTACTTC	CTSSLAGGTYEQYF
TRBJ2-7	TRBV11-2	-	-	TGTGCCAGCAGCGCGGCCGGGACAAACTACGAGCAGTACTTC	CASSAAGTNYEQYF
TRBJ2-5	TRBV27	many	TRBD1	TGTGCCAGCAGTTTCGGGACAGGAATCCAAGAGACCCAGTACTTC	CASSFGTGIQETQYF
TRBJ2-1	TRBV20-1	-	TRBD2	TGCAGTGCTAGAGAAGCTAGCGGGTCCCGGAGCTCCTACAATGAGCAGTTCTTC	CSAREASGSRSSYNEQFF
TRBJ2-7	TRBV6-1	-	TRBD1	TGTGCCAGCAGTCGGGACAGTACCTCCTACGAGCAGTACTTC	CASSRDSTSYEQYF
TRBJ1-2	TRBV18	-	-	TGTGCCAGCTCACCAGAGAATGGGAGGTCTGGCTACACCTTC	CASSPENGRSGYTF
TRBJ2-1	TRBV20-1	-	TRBD2	TGCAGTGGTGGGACTAGCTATGAGCAGTTCTTC	CSGGTSYEQFF
TRBJ2-1	TRBV3-1	-	TRBD2	TGTGCCAGCAGCCAAATCGAACTAGCGTATTCCTACAATGAGCAGTTCTTC	CASSQIELAYSYNEQFF
TRBJ2-5	TRBV29-1	-	TRBD1	TGCAGCGTGGGACAGGGGCTGATGGGTGAGCAGTACTTC	CSVGQGLMGEQYF
TRBJ2-7	TRBV25-1	few	TRBD2	TGTGCCAGCAGTGCTAGCGGGAGCCCCTACGAGCAGTACTTC	CASSASGSPYEQYF
TRBJ2-1	TRBV20-1	-	TRBD1	TGCAGTGCCCCTAAGCCGGGACAGGGGGCAGGTGAGCAGTTCTTC	CSAPKPGQGAGEQFF
TRBJ2-5	TRBV6-2/TRBV6-3	-	-	TGTGCCAGCAGCCACGATGTGGTAGAGACCCAGTACTTC	CASSHDVVETQYF
TRBJ2-1	TRBV11-3	-	TRBD2	TGTGCCAGCAGCTCCGGGAGACTAGCTGACGGGAATGAGCAGTTCTTC	CASSSGRLADGNEQFF
TRBJ2-1	TRBV11-2	few	-	TGTGCCAGCAGCATTCAGTACAATGAGCAGTTCTTC	CASSIQYNEQFF